The next 7 T cell receptor beta chains were all read from a single sample in a study of blood T cell repertoires in COVID-19. The method was immunoSEQ multiplex PCR; TCRdb's version includes in-frame clones alone and lacks a portion of them. This repertoire shows approximately 110,000 clones, around 74% found once; its top ten account for less than 20%. The sequenced material came from peripheral blood. These receptors came from a woman in her 70s with acute or convalescent COVID-19.

The genes are TRBV19 and TRBJ1-1; 10 nucleotides agree with TRBD1. Losses at the gene ends were 10 bases for V and 7 bases for J; bases not matched to a gene: 12. The germline CDR1 and CDR2 sequences are LNHDA and SQIVND (reference sequence). The CDR3 has 14 residues. CDR3 sequence: CAIFPGTGVGEAFF. The CDR3 nucleotides are TGTGCCATATTTCCCGGGACAGGGGTCGGTGAAGCTTTCTTT.

The chain uses TRBV5-1 and TRBJ2-1; D possibly corresponds to TRBD2 (6 bases). The CDR3 contains 15 residues. V lost 0 bases and J 6 bases, leaving 13 bases between the germline ends. Germline V gene sequence: CDR1 SGHRS, CDR2 YFSETQ. CDR3 residues: CASSLEGAGINEQFF. The CDR3 DNA reads TGCGCCAGCAGCTTGGAGGGTGCGGGGATCAATGAGCAGTTCTTC.

This clone was seen more than once but under ten times. V is TRBV10-3 and J is TRBJ2-3; TRBD2 agrees at 7 bases. V gave up 2 bases and J gave up 4 bases; unmatched junction bases: 3. The CDR3 length is 14 residues. Germline V CDR1 and CDR2: ENHRY, SYGVKD. Here the CDR3 reads CAISEGGGSDTQYF. The CDR3 DNA reads as TGTGCCATCAGTGAGGGGGGGGGTTCAGATACGCAGTATTTT.

The sample holds a few counts of this clone. J is TRBJ1-2 and V is TRBV18, with no clear D. Germline CDR1 reads KGHSH; CDR2 reads LQKENI. The CDR3 runs to 15 residues. Deletions cut 1 base from V and 2 bases from J, with 11 bases between. This CDR3 is CASSPLPTTNYGYTF. The CDR3 DNA is TGTGCCAGCTCACCACTCCCGACAACCAACTATGGCTACACCTTC.

This rearrangement joins TRBV7-8 to TRBJ1-5, with 8 bases aligning to TRBD1. The CDR3 extends over 15 amino acids. Germline values: CDR1 SGHVS, CDR2 FQNEAQ. V trimming: 6 bases; J trimming: 4 bases; junction bases outside the gene matches: 8. The CDR3 protein is CASSLGQEGNQPQHF. CDR3 sequence (DNA): TGTGCCAGCAGTTTGGGACAGGAGGGGAATCAGCCCCAGCATTTT.

The chain links TRBV19 to TRBJ1-5; 7 bases are a match to TRBD1. The germline gives CDR1 LNHDA, CDR2 SQIVND (reference sequence). The CDR3 length is 15 residues. The V segment lost 4 bases and the J segment 2 bases; nucleotides outside the gene matches: 5. The CDR3 is CASSTRGPGNQPQHF. The CDR3, as DNA: TGTGCCAGTAGTACGAGGGGGCCTGGCAATCAGCCCCAGCATTTT.

The CDR3 sequence: CASSPLIGVTEAFF. In DNA form, the CDR3 reads TGTGCCAGCAGCCCTCTTATAGGGGTCACTGAAGCTTTCTTT. The chain links TRBV7-6 to TRBJ1-1; a possible D gene is TRBD1 (5 bases). Per the germline V gene, CDR1 is SGHVS and CDR2 is FNYEAQ. Trimming left V 5 bases short and J 4 bases short, with 14 bases between. The CDR3 spans 14 residues.